This TCR beta chain derives from a study of blood T cell repertoires in COVID-19. The germline gives CDR1 MNHEY, CDR2 SVGAGI. The CDR3 consists of 15 residues. With V trimmed by 4 bases and J by 8 bases, 11 bases remained unmatched. Repertoires were generated with immunoSEQ multiplex PCR, while TCRdb's copy carries only in-frame clones and drops some. The sample contains 100,000 to 150,000 clones, more than 70% of which appear only once. The chain has TRBV6-5 and TRBJ1-2, with TRBD1 matching over 9 bases. The sequence came from an elderly woman with COVID-19, enrolled during active disease. The sequencing sample was made of peripheral blood. CDR3 DNA sequence: TGTGCCAGCAGTTCTTCTGGGGACAGGGTACGGGGCTACACCTTC. This translates into CASSSSGDRVRGYTF.